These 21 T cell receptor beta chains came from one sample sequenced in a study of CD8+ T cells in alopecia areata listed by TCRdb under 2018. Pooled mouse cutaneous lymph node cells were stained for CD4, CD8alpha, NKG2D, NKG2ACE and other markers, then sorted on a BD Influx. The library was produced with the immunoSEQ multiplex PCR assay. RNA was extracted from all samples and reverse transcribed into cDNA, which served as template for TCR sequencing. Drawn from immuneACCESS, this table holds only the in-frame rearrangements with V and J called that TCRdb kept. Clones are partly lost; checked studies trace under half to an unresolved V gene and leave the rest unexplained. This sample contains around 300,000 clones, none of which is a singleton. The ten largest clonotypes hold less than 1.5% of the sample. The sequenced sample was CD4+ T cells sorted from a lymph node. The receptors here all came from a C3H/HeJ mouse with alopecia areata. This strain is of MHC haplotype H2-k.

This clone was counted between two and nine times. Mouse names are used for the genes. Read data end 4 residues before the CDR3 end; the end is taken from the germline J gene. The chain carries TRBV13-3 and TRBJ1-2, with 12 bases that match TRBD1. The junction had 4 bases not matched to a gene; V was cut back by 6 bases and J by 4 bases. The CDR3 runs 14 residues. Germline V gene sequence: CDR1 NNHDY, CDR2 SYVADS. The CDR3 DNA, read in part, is TGTGCCAGCAAGGGACAGGGGGCGCCCTCC. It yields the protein CASKGQGAPS. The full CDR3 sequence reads CASKGQGAPSDYTF.

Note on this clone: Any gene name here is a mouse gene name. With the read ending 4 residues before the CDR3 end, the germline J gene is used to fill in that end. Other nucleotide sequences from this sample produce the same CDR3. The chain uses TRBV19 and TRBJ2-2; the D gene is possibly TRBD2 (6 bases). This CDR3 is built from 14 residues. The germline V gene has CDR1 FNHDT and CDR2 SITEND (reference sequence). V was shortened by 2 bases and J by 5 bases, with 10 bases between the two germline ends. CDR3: CASSMGGGTGQLYF. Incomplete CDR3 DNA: TGTGCCAGCAGTATGGGGGGAGGGACCGGG.

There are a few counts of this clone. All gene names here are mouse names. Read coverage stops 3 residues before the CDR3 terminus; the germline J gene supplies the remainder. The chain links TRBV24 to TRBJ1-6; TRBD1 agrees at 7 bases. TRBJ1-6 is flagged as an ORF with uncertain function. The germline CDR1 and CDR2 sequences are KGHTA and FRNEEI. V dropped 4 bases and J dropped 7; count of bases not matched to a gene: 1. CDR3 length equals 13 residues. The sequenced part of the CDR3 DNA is TGTGCCAGCAGTCCACAGGGGAATTCGCCC. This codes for CASSPQGNSP. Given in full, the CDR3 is CASSPQGNSPLYF.

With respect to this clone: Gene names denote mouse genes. The sequenced CDR3 bases are TGTGCCTGGAGTCTGGGGGGTCACTCC. This gives the protein CAWSLGGHS. The whole CDR3 reads CAWSLGGHSDYTF. The genes are TRBV31 and TRBJ1-2, with a possible D match to TRBD1 (5 bases). The observed sequence ends 4 residues before the CDR3 terminus, with the missing tail filled in from the germline J gene. Trimming cost V 0 bases and J 3 bases, with 8 bases left between them. This CDR3 is built from 13 residues. CDR1 and CDR2 (germline): GKSSPN, SITVG.

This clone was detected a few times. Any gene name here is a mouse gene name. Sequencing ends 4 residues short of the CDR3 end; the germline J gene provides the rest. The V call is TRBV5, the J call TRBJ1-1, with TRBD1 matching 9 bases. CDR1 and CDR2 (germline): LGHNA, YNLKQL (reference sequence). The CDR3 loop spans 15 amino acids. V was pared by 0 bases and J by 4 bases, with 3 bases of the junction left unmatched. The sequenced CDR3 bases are TGTGCCAGCAGCCAAGAAGGGACAGGGAGCACA. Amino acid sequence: CASSQEGTGST. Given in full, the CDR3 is CASSQEGTGSTEVFF.

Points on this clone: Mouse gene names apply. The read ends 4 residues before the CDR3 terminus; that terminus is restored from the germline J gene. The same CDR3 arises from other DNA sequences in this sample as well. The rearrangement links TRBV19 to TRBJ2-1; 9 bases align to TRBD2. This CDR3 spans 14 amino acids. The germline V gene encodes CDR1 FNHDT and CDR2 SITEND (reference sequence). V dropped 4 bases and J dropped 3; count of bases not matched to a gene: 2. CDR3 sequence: CASSPWGGYAEQFF. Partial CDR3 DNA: TGTGCCAGCAGTCCCTGGGGGGGCTATGCT.

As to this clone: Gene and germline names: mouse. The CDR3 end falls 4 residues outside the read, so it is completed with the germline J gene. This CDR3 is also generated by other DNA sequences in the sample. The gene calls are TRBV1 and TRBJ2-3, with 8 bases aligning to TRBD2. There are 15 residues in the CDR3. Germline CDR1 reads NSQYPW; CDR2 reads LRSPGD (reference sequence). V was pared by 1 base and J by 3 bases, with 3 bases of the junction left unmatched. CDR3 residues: CTCSAGWGGAETLYF. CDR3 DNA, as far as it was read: TGCACCTGCAGTGCAGGGTGGGGGGGGGCAGAA.

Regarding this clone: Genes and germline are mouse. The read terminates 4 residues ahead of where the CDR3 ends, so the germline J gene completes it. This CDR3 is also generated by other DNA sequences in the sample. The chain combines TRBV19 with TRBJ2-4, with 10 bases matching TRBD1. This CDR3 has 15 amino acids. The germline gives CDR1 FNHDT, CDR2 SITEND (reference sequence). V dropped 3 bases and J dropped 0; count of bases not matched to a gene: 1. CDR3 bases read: TGTGCCAGCAGTAGACAGGGGGCTAGTCAAAAC. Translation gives CASSRQGASQN. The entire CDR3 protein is CASSRQGASQNTLYF.

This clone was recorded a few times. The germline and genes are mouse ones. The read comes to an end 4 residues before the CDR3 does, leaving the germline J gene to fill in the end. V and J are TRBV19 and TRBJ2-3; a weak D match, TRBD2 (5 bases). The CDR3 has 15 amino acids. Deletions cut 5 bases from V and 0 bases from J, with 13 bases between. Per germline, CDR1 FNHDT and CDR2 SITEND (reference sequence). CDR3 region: CASSPYWTSAETLYF. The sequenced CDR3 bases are TGTGCCAGCAGCCCTTACTGGACTAGTGCAGAA.

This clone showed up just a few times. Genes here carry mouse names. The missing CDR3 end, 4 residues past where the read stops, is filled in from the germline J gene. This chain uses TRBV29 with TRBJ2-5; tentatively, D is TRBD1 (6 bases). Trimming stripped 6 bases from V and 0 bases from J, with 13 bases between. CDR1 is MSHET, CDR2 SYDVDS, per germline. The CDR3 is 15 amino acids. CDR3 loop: CASSPSQGNQDTQYF. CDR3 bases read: TGTGCTAGCAGCCCATCACAGGGTAACCAAGAC.

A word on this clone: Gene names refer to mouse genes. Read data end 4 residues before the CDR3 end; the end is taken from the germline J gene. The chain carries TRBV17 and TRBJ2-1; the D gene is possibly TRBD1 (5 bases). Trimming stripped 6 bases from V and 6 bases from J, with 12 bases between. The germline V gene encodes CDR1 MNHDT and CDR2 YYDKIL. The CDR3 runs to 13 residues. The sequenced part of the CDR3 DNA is TGTGCTAGCAGCCCAGGGTATAGTGCT. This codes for CASSPGYSA. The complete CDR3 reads CASSPGYSAEQFF.

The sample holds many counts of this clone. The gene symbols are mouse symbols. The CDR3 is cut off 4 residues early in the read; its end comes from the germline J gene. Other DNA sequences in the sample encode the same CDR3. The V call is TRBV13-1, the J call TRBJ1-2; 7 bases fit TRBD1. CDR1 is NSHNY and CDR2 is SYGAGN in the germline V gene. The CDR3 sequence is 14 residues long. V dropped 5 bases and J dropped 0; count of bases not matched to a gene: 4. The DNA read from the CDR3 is TGTGCCAGCAGCCCCGGGACAGCAAACTCC. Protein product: CASSPGTANS. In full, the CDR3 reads CASSPGTANSDYTF.

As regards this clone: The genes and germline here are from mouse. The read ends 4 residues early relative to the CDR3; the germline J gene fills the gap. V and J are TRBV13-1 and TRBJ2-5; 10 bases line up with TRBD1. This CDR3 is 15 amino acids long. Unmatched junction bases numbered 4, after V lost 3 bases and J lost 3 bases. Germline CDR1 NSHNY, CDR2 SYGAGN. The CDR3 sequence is CASSVPGQGQDTQYF. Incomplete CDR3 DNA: TGTGCCAGCAGTGTCCCGGGACAGGGGCAAGAC.

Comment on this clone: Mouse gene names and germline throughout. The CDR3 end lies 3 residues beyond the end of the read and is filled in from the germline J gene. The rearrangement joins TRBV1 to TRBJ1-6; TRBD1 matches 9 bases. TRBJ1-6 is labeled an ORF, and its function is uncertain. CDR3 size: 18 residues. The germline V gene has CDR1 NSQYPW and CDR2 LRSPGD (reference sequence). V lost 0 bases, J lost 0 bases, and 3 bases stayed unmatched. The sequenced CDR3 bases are TGCACCTGCAGTGCAGATGGGACAGGGCATTCCTATAATTCGCCC. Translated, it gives CTCSADGTGHSYNSP. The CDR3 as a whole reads CTCSADGTGHSYNSPLYF.

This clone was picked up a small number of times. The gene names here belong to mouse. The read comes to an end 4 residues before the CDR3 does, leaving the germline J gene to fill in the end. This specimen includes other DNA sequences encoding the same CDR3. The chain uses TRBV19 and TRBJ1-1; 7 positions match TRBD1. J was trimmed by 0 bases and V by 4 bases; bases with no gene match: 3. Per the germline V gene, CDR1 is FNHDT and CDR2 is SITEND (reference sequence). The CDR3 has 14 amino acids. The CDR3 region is CASSSGTANTEVFF. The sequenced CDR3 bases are TGTGCCAGCAGTTCCGGGACAGCAAACACA.

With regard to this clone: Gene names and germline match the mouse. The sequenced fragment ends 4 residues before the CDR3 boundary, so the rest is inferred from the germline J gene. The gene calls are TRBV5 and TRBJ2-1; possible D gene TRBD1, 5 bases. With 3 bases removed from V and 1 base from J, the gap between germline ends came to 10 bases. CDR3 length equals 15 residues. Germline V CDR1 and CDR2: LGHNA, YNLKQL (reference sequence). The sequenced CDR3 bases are TGTGCCAGCAGCCACCAGGGCGGGAACTATGCT. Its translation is CASSHQGGNYA. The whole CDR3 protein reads CASSHQGGNYAEQFF.

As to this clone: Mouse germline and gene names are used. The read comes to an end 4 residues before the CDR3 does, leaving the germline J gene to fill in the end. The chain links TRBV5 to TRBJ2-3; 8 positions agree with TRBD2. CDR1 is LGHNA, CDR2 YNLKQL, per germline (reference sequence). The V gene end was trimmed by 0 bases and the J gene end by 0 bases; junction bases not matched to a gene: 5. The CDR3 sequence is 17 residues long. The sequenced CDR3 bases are TGTGCCAGCAGCCAAGACTGGGGGGCCCTTAGTGCAGAA. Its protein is CASSQDWGALSAE. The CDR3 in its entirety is CASSQDWGALSAETLYF.

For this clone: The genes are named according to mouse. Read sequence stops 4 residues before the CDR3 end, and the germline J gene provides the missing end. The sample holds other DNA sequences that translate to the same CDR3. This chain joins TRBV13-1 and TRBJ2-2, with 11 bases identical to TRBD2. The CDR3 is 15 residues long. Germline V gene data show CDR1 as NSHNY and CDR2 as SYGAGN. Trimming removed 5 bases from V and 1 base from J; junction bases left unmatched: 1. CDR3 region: CASRDWGENTGQLYF. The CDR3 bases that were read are TGTGCCAGCAGGGACTGGGGGGAAAACACCGGG.

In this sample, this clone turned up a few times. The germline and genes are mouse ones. The CDR3 protein is CASSRRDWGAANTGQLYF. The sequenced CDR3 bases are TGTGCCAGCAGCCGCCGGGACTGGGGGGCGGCAAACACCGGG. The chain carries TRBV5 and TRBJ2-2; 12 bases line up with TRBD2. The read terminates 4 residues before the CDR3 end, so the remaining end is supplied by the germline J gene. With 4 bases clipped from V and 0 bases from J, the junction kept 6 bases outside the gene matches. Germline V gene data show CDR1 as LGHNA and CDR2 as YNLKQL (reference sequence). This CDR3 has 18 amino acids.

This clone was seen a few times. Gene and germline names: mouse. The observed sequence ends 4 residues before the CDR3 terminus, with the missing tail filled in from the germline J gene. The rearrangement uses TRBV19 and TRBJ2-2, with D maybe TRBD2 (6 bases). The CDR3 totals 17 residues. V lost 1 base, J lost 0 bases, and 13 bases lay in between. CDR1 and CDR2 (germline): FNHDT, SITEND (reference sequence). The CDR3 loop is CASSILGSGTNTGQLYF. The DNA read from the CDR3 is TGTGCCAGCAGTATACTGGGGTCGGGTACAAACACCGGG.

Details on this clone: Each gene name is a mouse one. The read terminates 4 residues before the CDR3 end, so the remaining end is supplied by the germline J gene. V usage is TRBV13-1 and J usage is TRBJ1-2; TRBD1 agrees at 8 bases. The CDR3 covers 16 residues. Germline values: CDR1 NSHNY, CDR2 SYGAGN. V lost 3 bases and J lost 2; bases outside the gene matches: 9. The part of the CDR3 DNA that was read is TGTGCCAGCAGTGTCTCCCCGGACAGGGCGAACTCC. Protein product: CASSVSPDRANS. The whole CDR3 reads CASSVSPDRANSDYTF.